This is a list of T cell receptor beta chains from one sample in a study of blood T cells in healthy people across ages. TCRdb re-analysed the 5' RACE reads in MiXCR, keeping a single row per CDR3 protein. The sample records more than 1.4 million distinct CDR3 sequences, roughly 40% being singletons. The material sequenced was blood. These receptors came from a woman in her late teens or twenties in good health. The CDR3 runs from the conserved cysteine through the conserved F or W.

>TRBV5-1|TRBJ2-3
CASSQHGQLTDTQYF
>TRBV25-1|TRBJ1-1
CASTPWGNTEAFF
>TRBV6-2/TRBV6-3|TRBJ1-5
CASSYSKSGAYSNQPQHF
>TRBV18|TRBJ2-3
CASSHRNTDTQYF
>TRBV7-9|TRBJ2-3
CASSLGEGTDSDTQYF
>TRBV20-1|TRBJ2-1
CSAPDSGFLFF
>TRBV4-1|TRBJ2-7
CASSSLAVTYEQYF
>TRBV27|TRBJ2-1
CASSSYTLGDEQFF
>TRBV12-3/TRBV12-4|TRBJ2-7
CARLGVYEQYF
>TRBV15|TRBJ2-7
CATGTGGYQQYF
>TRBV10-3|TRBJ2-5
CAISDRAGPVQETQYF
>TRBV29-1|TRBJ1-2
CSVTRTLTSGYTF
>TRBV11-2|TRBJ1-1
CASSLAVLNTEAFF
>TRBV12-3/TRBV12-4|TRBJ1-2
CASSLSVGVVYTF
>TRBV5-1|TRBJ1-6
CASSFNVLQGASGNSPLHF
>TRBV5-1|TRBJ2-7
CASSPMGQTHYEQYF
>TRBV9|TRBJ2-1
CASSVSGEPYNEQFF
>TRBV2|TRBJ2-2
CASSEAALTNTGELFF
>TRBV20-1|TRBJ2-1
CSARGAGGFRDNEQFF
>TRBV29-1|TRBJ2-1
CSVLIPGSSVGFF
>TRBV29-1|TRBJ1-2
CSVERGNGYTF
>TRBV9|TRBJ2-1
CASSGVAGGRNEQFF
>TRBV30|TRBJ2-3
CAWSVVLAGSDTQYF
>TRBV20-1|TRBJ2-2
CSAGTSGLNTGELFF
>TRBV18|TRBJ2-7
CASSPGLAGVYEQYF
>TRBV6-6|TRBJ2-7
CASIYSQGSYEQYF
>TRBV13|-
CASSRWTQRGGKQETQFF
>TRBV7-9|TRBJ2-7
CASTGTTHYEQYF